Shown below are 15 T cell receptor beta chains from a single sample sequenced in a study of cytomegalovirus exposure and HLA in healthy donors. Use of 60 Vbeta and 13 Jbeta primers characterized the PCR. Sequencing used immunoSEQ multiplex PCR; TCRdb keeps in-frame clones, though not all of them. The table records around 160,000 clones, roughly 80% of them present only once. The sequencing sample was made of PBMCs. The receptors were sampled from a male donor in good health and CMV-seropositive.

CDR3 sequence reads: CASCDSPTNEKLFF. CDR3 in DNA: TGTGCCAGCTGTGACAGCCCAACTAATGAAAAACTGTTTTTT. The chain employs TRBV5-6 and TRBJ1-4, with D possibly TRBD1 on 5 matching bases. Per germline, CDR1 SGHDT and CDR2 YYEEEE. This CDR3 is built from 14 residues. V was shortened by 7 bases and J by 0 bases, with 10 bases between the two germline ends.

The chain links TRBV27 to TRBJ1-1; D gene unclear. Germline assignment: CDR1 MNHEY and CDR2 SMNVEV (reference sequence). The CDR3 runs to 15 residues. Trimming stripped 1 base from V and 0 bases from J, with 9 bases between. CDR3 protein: CASSLWAGMNTEAFF. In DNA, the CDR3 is TGTGCCAGCAGTTTATGGGCGGGGATGAACACTGAAGCTTTCTTT.

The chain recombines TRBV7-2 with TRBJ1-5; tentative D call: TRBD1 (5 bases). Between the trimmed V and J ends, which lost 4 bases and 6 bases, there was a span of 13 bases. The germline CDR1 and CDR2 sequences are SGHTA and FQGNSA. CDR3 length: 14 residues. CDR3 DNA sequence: TGTGCCAGCAGCTACGCCGGGGGAATTCAGCCCCAGCATTTT. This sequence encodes CASSYAGGIQPQHF.

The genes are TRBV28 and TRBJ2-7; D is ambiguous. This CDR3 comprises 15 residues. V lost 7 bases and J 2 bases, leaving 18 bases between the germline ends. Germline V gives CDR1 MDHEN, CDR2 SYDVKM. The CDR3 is CASTKGLQVTYEQYF. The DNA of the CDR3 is TGTGCCAGCACGAAAGGCCTTCAGGTGACCTACGAGCAGTACTTC.

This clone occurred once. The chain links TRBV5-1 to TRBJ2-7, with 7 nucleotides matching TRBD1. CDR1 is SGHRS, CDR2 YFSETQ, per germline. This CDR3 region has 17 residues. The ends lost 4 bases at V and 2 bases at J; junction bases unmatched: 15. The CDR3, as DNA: TGCGCCAGCAGCCTTGGCAGGGGCCGGGACAGAGCCTACGAGCAGTACTTC. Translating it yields CASSLGRGRDRAYEQYF.

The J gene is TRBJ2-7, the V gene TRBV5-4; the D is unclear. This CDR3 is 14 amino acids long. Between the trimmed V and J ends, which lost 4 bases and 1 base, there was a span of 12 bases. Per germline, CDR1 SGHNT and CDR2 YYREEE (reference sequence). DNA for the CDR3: TGTGCCAGCAGCCTCTCCCCGGTATCCTACGAGCAGTACTTC. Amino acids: CASSLSPVSYEQYF.

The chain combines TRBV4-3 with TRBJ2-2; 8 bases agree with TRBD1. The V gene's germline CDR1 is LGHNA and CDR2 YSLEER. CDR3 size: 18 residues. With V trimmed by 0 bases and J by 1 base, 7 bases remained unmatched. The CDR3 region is CASSQEWKDRVNTGELFF. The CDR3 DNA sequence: TGCGCCAGCAGCCAAGAATGGAAGGACAGGGTGAACACCGGGGAGCTGTTTTTT.

CDR3 DNA: TGTGCCACCAGGTCGAGCGGTTTCGGGGCCAACGTCCTGACTTTC. This encodes CATRSSGFGANVLTF. V usage is TRBV15 and J usage is TRBJ2-6, with a weak D call TRBD2 (5 bases). The germline CDR1 and CDR2 sequences are LNHNV and YYDKDF (reference sequence). This CDR3 contains 15 residues. Deletions cut 6 bases from V and 4 bases from J, with 13 bases between.

The CDR3 here is CASSLDSGHNEQFF. For the CDR3, the DNA is TGCGCCAGCAGCTTGGATAGCGGGCACAATGAGCAGTTCTTC. The genes are TRBV5-1 and TRBJ2-1, with 7 positions matching TRBD2. The CDR3 covers 14 residues. Per the germline V gene, CDR1 is SGHRS and CDR2 is YFSETQ. Unmatched junction bases numbered 2, after V lost 0 bases and J lost 5 bases.

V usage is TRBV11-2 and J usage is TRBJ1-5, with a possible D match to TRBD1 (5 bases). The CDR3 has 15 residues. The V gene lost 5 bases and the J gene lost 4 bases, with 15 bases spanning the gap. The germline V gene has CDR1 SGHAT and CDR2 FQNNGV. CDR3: CASSRDWQSNQPQHF. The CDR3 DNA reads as TGTGCCAGCAGCCGGGACTGGCAATCAAATCAGCCCCAGCATTTT.

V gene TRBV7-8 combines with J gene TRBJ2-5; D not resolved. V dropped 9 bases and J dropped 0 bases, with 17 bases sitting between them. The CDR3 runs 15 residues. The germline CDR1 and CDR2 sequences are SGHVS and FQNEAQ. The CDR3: CASDRLPNHQETQYF. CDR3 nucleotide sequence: TGTGCCAGTGATCGACTGCCAAACCACCAAGAGACCCAGTACTTC.

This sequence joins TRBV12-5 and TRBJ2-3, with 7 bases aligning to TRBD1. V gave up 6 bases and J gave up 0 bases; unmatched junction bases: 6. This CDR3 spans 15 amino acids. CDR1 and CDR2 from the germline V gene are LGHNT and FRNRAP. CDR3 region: CASGNDRVSTDTQYF. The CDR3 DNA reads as TGTGCTAGTGGCAATGACAGGGTTAGCACAGATACGCAGTATTTT.

The CDR3 nucleotides are TGCGCCAGCAGCTTTGACACCACCTACGAGCAGTACTTC. Protein product: CASSFDTTYEQYF. The rearrangement joins TRBV5-1 to TRBJ2-7; D is unclear. Germline-derived CDR1 and CDR2 are SGHRS and YFSETQ. This CDR3 has 13 residues. Deletions cut 2 bases from V and 2 bases from J, with 8 bases between. Filled out from reference TRBV5-1 and TRBJ2-7, the complete variable domain reads KAGVTQTPRYLIKTRGQQVTLSCSPISGHRSVSWYQQTPGQGLQFLFEYFSETQRNKGNFPGRFSGRQFSNSRSEMNVSTLELGDSALYLCASSFDTTYEQYFGPGTRLTVT.

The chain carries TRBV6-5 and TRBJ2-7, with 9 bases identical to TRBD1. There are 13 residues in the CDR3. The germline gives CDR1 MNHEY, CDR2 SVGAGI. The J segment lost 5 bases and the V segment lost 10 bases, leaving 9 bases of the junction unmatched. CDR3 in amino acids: CANTGGAPHEQYF. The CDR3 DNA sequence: TGTGCCAACACAGGGGGCGCCCCACACGAGCAGTACTTC.

Written as DNA, the CDR3 is TGTGCCAGCAGCTTGGAGTCCTACGAGCAGTACTTC. Its protein is CASSLESYEQYF. The V and J genes are TRBV7-9 and TRBJ2-7; D unresolved. Trimming removed 3 bases at V and 1 base at J, with 4 bases between. Germline V gene data show CDR1 as SEHNR and CDR2 as FQNEAQ (reference sequence). This CDR3 spans 12 amino acids.